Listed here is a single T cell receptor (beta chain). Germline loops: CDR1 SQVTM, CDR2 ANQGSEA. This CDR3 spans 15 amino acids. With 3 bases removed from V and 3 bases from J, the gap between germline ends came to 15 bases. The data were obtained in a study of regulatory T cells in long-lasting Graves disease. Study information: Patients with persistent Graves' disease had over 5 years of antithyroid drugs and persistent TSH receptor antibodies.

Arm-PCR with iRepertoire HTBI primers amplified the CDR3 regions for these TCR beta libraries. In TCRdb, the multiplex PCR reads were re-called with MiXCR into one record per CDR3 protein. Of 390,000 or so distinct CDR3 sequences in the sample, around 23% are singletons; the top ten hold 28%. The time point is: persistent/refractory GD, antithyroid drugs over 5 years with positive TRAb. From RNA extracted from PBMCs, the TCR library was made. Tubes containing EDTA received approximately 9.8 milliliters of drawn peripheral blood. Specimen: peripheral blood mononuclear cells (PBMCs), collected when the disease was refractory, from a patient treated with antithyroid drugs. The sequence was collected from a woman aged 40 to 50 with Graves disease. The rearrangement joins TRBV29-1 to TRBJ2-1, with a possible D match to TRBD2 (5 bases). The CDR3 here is CSVELALARYNEQFF. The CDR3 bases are TGCAGCGTTGAGTTAGCTCTAGCTCGCTACAATGAGCAGTTCTTC.